The clone carrying this TCR beta chain has only a few counts. This entry is derived from a study of type 1 regulatory T cells. The wider study: An in vitro protocol generated T-allo10, a Tr1-enriched, alloantigen-specific CD4 T cell product.

MiXCR, applied by TCRdb to the reads, yields one record per CDR3 protein. In the table there are some 100,000 distinct CDR3 sequences, 25% to 40% of which are singletons. There are 15 residues in the CDR3. J was trimmed by 5 bases and V by 6 bases; bases with no gene match: 8. The germline V gene encodes CDR1 MNHEY and CDR2 SVGAGI. The clonotype comes from a human donor in good health. The chain recombines TRBV6-5 with TRBJ2-1, with 9 bases that match TRBD1. The sample taken for sequencing was CD4+ T cells, either the whole sample or a sorted fraction (not recorded which). The CDR3 DNA is TGTGCCAGCAGCCTCACCGGGACAGGGAACAATGAGCAGTTCTTC. Protein product: CASSLTGTGNNEQFF.